A single TCR beta chain is shown here with its context. Antigen specificity is unknown. The data originate from a study of Ad26.COV2.S vaccination and SARS-CoV-2 variants. The study, taken as a whole, reports: Participants in the vaccine arm had higher spike-specific TCR breadth; placebo recipients had lower.

As to treatment: 15 to 20 received Ad26.COV2.S at low or high dose, single or two shots; about five received placebo; per-sample allocation not given. Day 63 following the first vaccine or placebo injection was when the samples were taken. Donor was an adult aged 18-55 years in Boston. The germline CDR1 and CDR2 sequences are DFQATT and SNEGSKA (reference sequence). This CDR3 region has 11 residues. Trimming removed 3 bases at V and 6 bases at J, with 8 bases between. TCRdb's table, derived via immunoSEQ multiplex PCR, lists solely in-frame clones and lacks some. The sample has 380,000 or so clones; less than 90% are singletons.

The clonotype was recovered from a person between 18 and 59 years old who received the Ad26.COV2.S COVID-19 vaccine or a placebo. V is TRBV20-1 and J is TRBJ2-5, with D possibly being TRBD2 (5 bases). The specimen was peripheral blood, collected in a trial of Ad26.COV2.S vaccine versus placebo. The CDR3 sequence: CSASTRQTQYF. In DNA, the CDR3 is TGCAGTGCTAGTACTAGGCAGACCCAGTACTTC.